Described below is a single TCR beta chain sequence and its context. This sample stems from a study of blood T cell repertoires in COVID-19. Study-wide background: Acute-phase and convalescent COVID-19 samples originated in the United States, Italy and Spain. The analysed material was cDNA or gDNA that came from T cells, B-cell-depleted T cells, or PBMCs.

Losses at the gene ends were 4 bases for V and 6 bases for J; bases not matched to a gene: 9. CDR1 SGHRS and CDR2 YFSETQ come from the germline V gene. The CDR3 runs to 15 residues. The authors' processing: Reference gene primers were amplified, and this amplification served to estimate nucleated cell counts. Assay: immunoSEQ multiplex PCR; the TCRdb copy retains only in-frame clones and omits some. V, J and clone size are those of that table, while D and trimming were read from the DNA. Of about 330,000 clones in the sample, approximately 84% were seen once. Cohort 3 recovered donors had two negative PCRs, clearance, or symptom resolution.

The V call is TRBV5-1, the J call TRBJ2-3, with 9 bases matching TRBD1. The sequence was obtained from a woman aged 18 to 35 who had recovered from COVID-19. What was sequenced was PBMCs or T cells enriched from blood (not recorded which). This chain's CDR3 is CASSPGTGIFDTQYF. For the CDR3, the DNA is TGCGCCAGCAGCCCTGGGACAGGGATATTTGATACGCAGTATTTT.